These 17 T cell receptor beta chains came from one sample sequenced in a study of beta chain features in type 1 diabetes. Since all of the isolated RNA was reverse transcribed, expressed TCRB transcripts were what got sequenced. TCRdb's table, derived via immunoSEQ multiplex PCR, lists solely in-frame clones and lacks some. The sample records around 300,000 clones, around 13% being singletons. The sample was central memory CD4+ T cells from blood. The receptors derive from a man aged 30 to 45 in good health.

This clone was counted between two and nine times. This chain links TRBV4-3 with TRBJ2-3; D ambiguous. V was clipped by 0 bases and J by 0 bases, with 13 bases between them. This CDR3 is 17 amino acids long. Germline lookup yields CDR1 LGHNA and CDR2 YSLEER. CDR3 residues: CASSQDFSVTSTDTQYF. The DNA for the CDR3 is TGCGCCAGCAGCCAAGATTTCTCCGTCACTAGCACAGATACGCAGTATTTT.

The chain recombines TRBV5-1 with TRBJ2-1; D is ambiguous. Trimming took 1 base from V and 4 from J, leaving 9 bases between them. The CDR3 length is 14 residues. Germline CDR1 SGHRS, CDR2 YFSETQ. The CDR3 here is CASSLSQTYNEQFF. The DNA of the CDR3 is TGCGCCAGCAGCTTGTCACAGACGTACAATGAGCAGTTCTTC.

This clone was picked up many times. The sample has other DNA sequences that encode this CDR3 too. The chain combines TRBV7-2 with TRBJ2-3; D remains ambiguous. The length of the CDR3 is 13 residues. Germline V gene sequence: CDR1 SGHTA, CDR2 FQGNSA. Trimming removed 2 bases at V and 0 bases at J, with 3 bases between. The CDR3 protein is CASSLYSTDTQYF. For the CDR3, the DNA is TGTGCCAGCAGCTTATACAGCACAGATACGCAGTATTTT. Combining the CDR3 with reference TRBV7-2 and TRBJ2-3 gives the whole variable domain GAGVSQSPSNKVTEKGKDVELRCDPISGHTALYWYRQSLGQGLEFLIYFQGNSAPDKSGLPSDRFSAERTGGSVSTLTIQRTQQEDSAVYLCASSLYSTDTQYFGPGTRLTVL.

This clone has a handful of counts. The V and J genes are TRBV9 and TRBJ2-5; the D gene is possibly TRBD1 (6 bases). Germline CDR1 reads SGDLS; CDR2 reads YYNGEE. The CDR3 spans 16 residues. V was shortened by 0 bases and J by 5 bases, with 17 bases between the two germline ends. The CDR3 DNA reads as TGTGCCAGCAGCGTAGCTTCGAGACCAACAGGGGAGACCCAGTACTTC. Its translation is CASSVASRPTGETQYF.

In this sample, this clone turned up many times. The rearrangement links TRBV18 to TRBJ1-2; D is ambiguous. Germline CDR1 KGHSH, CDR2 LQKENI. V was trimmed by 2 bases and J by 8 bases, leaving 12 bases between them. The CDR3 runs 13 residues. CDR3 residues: CASSPGNMRGYTF. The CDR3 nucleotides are TGTGCCAGCTCACCAGGGAACATGCGAGGCTACACCTTC.

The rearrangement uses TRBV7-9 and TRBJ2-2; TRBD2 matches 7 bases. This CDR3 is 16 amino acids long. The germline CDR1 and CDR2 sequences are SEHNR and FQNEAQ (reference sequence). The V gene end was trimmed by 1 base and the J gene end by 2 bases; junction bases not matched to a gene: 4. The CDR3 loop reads CASSLGSGGNTGELFF. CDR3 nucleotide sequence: TGTGCCAGCAGCTTAGGCTCGGGGGGTAACACCGGGGAGCTGTTTTTT.

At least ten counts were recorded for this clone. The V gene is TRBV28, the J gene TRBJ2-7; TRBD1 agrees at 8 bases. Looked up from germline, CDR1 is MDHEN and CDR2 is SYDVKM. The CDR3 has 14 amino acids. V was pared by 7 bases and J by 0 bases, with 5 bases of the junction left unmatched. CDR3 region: CASTDRVASYEQYF. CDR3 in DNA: TGTGCCAGCACGGACAGGGTTGCCTCCTACGAGCAGTACTTC.

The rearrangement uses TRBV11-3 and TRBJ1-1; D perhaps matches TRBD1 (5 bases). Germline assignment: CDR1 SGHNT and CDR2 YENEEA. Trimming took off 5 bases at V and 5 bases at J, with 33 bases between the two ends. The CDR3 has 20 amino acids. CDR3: CASSRQGQMGSSRRETEAFF. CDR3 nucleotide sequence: TGTGCCAGCAGCCGCCAGGGCCAGATGGGTTCCTCAAGAAGAGAGACTGAAGCTTTCTTT.

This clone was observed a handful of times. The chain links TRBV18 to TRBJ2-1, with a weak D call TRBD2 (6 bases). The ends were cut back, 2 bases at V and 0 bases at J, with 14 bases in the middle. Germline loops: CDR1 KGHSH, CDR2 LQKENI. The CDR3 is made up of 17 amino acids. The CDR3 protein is CASSPADLALSYNEQFF. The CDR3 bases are TGTGCCAGCTCACCAGCCGATCTAGCGCTCTCCTACAATGAGCAGTTCTTC.

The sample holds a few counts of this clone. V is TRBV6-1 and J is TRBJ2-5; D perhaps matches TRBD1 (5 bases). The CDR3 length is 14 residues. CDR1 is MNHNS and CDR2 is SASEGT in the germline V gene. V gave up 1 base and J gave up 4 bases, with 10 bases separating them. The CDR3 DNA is TGTGCCAGCAGTGAAGGTTCAGGGCGAGAGACCCAGTACTTC. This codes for CASSEGSGRETQYF.

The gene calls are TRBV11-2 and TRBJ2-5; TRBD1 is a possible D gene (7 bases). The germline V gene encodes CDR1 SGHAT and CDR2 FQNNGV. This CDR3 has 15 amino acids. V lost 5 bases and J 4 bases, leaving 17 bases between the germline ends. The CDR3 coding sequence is TGTGCCAGCAGCCAGCATATTCAGGGGGGAGAGACCCAGTACTTC. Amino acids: CASSQHIQGGETQYF.

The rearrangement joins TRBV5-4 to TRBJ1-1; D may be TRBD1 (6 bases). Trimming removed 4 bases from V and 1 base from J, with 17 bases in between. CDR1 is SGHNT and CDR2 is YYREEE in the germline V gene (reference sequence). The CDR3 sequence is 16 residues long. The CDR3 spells CASSLGGARRNTEAFF. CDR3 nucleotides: TGTGCCAGCAGCCTTGGGGGGGCGCGGAGGAACACTGAAGCTTTCTTT.

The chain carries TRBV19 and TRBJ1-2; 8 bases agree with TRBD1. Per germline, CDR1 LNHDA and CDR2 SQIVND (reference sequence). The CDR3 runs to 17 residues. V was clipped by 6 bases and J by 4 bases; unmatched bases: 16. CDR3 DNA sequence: TGTGCCAGTAGCGCGCGTGCGGGAGACAGGGGACTCTATGGCTACACCTTC. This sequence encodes CASSARAGDRGLYGYTF.

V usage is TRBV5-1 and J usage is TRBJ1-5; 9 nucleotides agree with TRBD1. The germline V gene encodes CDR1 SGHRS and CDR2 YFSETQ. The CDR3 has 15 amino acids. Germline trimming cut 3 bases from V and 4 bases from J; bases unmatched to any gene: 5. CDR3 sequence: CASSSSGTGNQPQHF. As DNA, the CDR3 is TGCGCCAGCAGCTCCTCCGGGACAGGGAATCAGCCCCAGCATTTT.

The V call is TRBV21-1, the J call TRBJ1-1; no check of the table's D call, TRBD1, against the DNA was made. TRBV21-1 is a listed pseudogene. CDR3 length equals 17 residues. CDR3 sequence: CASSKEIYRGMNTEAFF. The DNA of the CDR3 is TGTGCCAGCAGCAAAGAGATCTACAGGGGAATGAACACTGAAGCTTTCTTT.

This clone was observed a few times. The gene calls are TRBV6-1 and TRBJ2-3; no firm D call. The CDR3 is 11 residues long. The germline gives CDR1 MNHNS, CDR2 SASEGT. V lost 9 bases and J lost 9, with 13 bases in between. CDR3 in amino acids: CASEIFGTQYF. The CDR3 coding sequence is TGTGCCAGTGAGATCTTTGGAACGCAGTATTTT.

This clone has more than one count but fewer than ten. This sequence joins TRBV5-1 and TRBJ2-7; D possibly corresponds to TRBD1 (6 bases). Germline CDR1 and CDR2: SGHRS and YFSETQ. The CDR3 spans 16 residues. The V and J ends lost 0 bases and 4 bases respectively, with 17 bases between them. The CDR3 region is CASSLAPSGVGYEQYF. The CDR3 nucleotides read TGCGCCAGCAGCTTGGCTCCTTCAGGGGTTGGGTACGAGCAGTACTTC. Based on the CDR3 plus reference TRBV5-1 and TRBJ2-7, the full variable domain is KAGVTQTPRYLIKTRGQQVTLSCSPISGHRSVSWYQQTPGQGLQFLFEYFSETQRNKGNFPGRFSGRQFSNSRSEMNVSTLELGDSALYLCASSLAPSGVGYEQYFGPGTRLTVT.